The clone carrying this TCR beta chain was seen a single time. This sample is part of a study of blood T cell repertoires in COVID-19. Study context: Acute-phase and convalescent COVID-19 samples originated in the United States, Italy and Spain. From T cells, B-cell-depleted T cells, or PBMCs came the material, which was cDNA or gDNA.

In assigning cohorts, the study relied on participant-reported clinical history. As handled by the study authors: Cell counts per sample came from amplifying reference gene primers. Using immunoSEQ multiplex PCR, the repertoire was profiled, and TCRdb retains in-frame clones only, with some absent. Clone size and the V and J calls come from that table; the DNA yielded D and trimming. Among 300,000 to 350,000 clones listed, around 89% were seen once. J was trimmed by 7 bases and V by 8 bases; bases with no gene match: 3. This CDR3 has 12 amino acids. Germline V gives CDR1 KGHDR, CDR2 SFDVKD. The clonotype comes from a woman between 18 and 30 years old with acute COVID-19. The sample taken for sequencing was PBMCs or T cells enriched from blood (not recorded which). The V gene is TRBV24-1, the J gene TRBJ2-1; 8 bases match TRBD1. CDR3 sequence: CATTDRANEQFF. The CDR3 bases are TGTGCCACCACGGACAGGGCAAATGAGCAGTTCTTC.